The T cell receptor (beta chain) described here comes from a study of long-term antiretroviral therapy in people with HIV. Study observations and caveats: Controls exceeded HIV repertoires in CDR3 length range.

Concerning this clone itself: Its antigen remains unknown.

Participants who had HIV were, without exception, treated in the United States. This was the immunoSEQ v3.0 assay at survey level. The table came from immunoSEQ multiplex PCR; TCRdb's copy has only in-frame clones and leaves some out. The sample has about 25,000 clones, just over 85% seen once. This clonotype originated in a man aged 45 to 65 with HIV. Sample: unsorted PBMCs, taken 1.2 years after starting antiretroviral therapy.

In nucleotides, the CDR3 is TGCGCCAGCAGAGTAGGCATGAACACTGAAGCTTTCTTT. Amino acid sequence: CASRVGMNTEAFF. This chain connects TRBV5-1 to TRBJ1-1, with no clear D. This CDR3 has 13 residues. Trimming removed 5 bases at V and 0 bases at J, with 8 bases between. In germline, CDR1 is SGHRS, CDR2 YFSETQ.